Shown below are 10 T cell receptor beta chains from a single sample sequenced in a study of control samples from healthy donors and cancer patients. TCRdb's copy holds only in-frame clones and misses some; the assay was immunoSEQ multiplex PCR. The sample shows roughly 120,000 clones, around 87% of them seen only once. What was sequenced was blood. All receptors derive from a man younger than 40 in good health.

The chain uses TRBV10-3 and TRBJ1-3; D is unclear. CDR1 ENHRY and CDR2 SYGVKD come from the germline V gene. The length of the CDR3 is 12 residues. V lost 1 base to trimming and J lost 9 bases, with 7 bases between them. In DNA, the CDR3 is TGTGCCATCAGTGAGTGGAGCAGCACCATATATTTT. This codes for CAISEWSSTIYF.

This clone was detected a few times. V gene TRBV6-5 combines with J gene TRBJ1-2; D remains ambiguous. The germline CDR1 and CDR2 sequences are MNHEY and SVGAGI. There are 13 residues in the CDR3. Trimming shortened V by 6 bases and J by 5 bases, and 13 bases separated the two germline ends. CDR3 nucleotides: TGTGCCAGCAGGCTAAACCCCGATTATGGCTACACCTTC. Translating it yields CASRLNPDYGYTF.

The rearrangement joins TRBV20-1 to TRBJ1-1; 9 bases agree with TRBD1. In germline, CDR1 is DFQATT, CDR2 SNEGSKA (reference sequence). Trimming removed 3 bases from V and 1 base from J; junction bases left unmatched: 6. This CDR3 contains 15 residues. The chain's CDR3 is CSASTPGQGNTEAFF. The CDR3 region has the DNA TGCAGTGCTAGTACACCGGGACAGGGGAACACTGAAGCTTTCTTT.

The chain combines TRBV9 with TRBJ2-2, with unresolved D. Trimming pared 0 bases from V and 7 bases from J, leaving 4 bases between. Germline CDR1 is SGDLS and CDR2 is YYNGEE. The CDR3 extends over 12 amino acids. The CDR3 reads CASSVGGGELFF. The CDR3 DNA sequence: TGTGCCAGCAGCGTAGGGGGCGGGGAGCTGTTTTTT.

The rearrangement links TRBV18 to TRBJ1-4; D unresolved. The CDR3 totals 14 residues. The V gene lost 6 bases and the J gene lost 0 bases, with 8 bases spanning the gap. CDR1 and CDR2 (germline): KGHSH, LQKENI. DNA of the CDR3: TGTGCCAGCTCTCCAACAGCAACTAATGAAAAACTGTTTTTT. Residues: CASSPTATNEKLFF. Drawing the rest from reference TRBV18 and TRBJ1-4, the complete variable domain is NAGVMQNPRHLVRRRGQEARLRCSPMKGHSHVYWYRQLPEEGLKFMVYLQKENIIDESGMPKERFSAEFPKEGPSILRIQQVVRGDSAAYFCASSPTATNEKLFFGSGTQLSVL.

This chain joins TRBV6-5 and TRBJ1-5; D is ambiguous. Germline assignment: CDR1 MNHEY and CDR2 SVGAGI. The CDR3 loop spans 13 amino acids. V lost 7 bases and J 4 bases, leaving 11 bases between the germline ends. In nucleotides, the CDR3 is TGTGCCAGCACCAACTTGGGTAATCAGCCCCAGCATTTT. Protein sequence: CASTNLGNQPQHF.

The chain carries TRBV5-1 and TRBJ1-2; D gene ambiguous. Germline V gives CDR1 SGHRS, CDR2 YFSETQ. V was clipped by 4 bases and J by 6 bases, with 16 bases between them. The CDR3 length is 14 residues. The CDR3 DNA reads TGCGCCAGCAGCCTGGAGGGCCTCGGGGATGGCTACACCTTC. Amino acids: CASSLEGLGDGYTF.

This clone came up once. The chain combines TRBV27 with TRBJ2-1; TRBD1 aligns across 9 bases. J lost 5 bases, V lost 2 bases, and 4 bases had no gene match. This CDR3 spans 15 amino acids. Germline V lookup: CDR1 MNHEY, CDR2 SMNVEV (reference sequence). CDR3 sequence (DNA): TGTGCCAGCAGTTTAGTGGGGACAGGGCACAATGAGCAGTTCTTC. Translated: CASSLVGTGHNEQFF.

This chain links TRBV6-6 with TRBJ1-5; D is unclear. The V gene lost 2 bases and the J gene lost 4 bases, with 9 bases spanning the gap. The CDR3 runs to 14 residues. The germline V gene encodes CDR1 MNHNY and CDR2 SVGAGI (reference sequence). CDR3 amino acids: CASSYAAENQPQHF. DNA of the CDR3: TGTGCCAGCAGTTACGCGGCAGAAAATCAGCCCCAGCATTTT.

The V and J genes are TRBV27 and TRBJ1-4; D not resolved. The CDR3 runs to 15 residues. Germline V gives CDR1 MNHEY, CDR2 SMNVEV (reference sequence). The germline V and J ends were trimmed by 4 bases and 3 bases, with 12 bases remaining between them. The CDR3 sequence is CASSYGPQSNEKLFF. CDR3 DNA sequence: TGTGCCAGCAGTTACGGTCCGCAGTCTAATGAAAAACTGTTTTTT.